This passage covers 22 T cell receptor beta chains from one sample sequenced in a study of graft-versus-host responses after intestinal transplantation. Only in-frame clones appear in the TCRdb table, and some are missing; sequencing was by immunoSEQ multiplex PCR. The sample contains approximately 79,000 clones, 80% to 85% of which appear only once. These receptors' antigens are unknown. Sequencing used unstimulated CD4+ T cells sorted from spleen or lymph node cells, obtained before intestinal transplant. These receptors all come from a human donor who received an intestinal transplant.

This clone occurred a few times. This chain links TRBV5-5 with TRBJ1-5, with D hard to call. Trimming took 2 bases from V and 1 from J, leaving 16 bases between them. CDR3 length: 17 residues. CDR1 SGHKS and CDR2 YYEKEE come from the germline V gene (reference sequence). CDR3 bases: TGTGCCAGCAGCTTCTGGGCCGTTGCGGGAAGCAATCAGCCCCAGCATTTT. Its translation is CASSFWAVAGSNQPQHF. The full variable domain, rest sourced from reference TRBV5-5 and TRBJ1-5, is DAGVTQSPTHLIKTRGQQVTLRCSPISGHKSVSWYQQVLGQGPQFIFQYYEKEERGRGNFPDRFSARQFPNYSSELNVNALLLGDSALYLCASSFWAVAGSNQPQHFGDGTRLSIL.

This clone was counted only a few times. The chain employs TRBV28 and TRBJ1-2; D might be TRBD1 (6 bases). The CDR3 consists of 12 residues. CDR1 is MDHEN, CDR2 SYDVKM, per germline. V was trimmed by 3 bases and J by 10 bases, leaving 12 bases between them. The CDR3 region has the DNA TGTGCCAGCAGTTTTACAGGGCTGGCCTACACCTTC. This gives the protein CASSFTGLAYTF.

The chain employs TRBV6-1 and TRBJ1-2, with 9 positions matching TRBD1. The germline V gene encodes CDR1 MNHNS and CDR2 SASEGT. V shed 2 bases, J shed 2 bases, and the junction held 12 bases outside the gene matches. There are 18 residues in the CDR3. The DNA for the CDR3 is TGTGCCAGCAGTGAAAACCCGGGACAGGGAACTCTCAACTATGGCTACACCTTC. Translation gives CASSENPGQGTLNYGYTF.

This clone showed up just a few times. The chain couples TRBV6-1 to TRBJ1-2, with TRBD1 as a possible D gene (5 bases). Trimming removed 4 bases at V and 2 bases at J, with 11 bases between. Per germline, CDR1 MNHNS and CDR2 SASEGT. This CDR3 is 14 amino acids long. CDR3 in DNA: TGTGCCAGCAGTGGAAAGACAGACAACTATGGCTACACCTTC. Translating it yields CASSGKTDNYGYTF.

This clone appeared once. The rearrangement joins TRBV18 to TRBJ2-5; 10 bases match TRBD2. This CDR3 has 16 residues. V lost 3 bases and J lost 5; bases outside the gene matches: 9. The V gene's germline CDR1 is KGHSH and CDR2 LQKENI. CDR3 in DNA: TGTGCCAGCTCACCGAAGCGGGAGGGCCTGGGGGAGACCCAGTACTTC. Translated: CASSPKREGLGETQYF.

The rearrangement joins TRBV5-1 to TRBJ2-7; tentatively, D is TRBD2 (6 bases). Looked up from germline, CDR1 is SGHRS and CDR2 is YFSETQ. The CDR3 is 14 residues long. V was shortened by 0 bases and J by 5 bases, with 12 bases between the two germline ends. The CDR3 sequence: CASSLVGGMDEQYF. Written as DNA, the CDR3 is TGCGCCAGCAGCTTGGTGGGGGGAATGGACGAGCAGTACTTC.

In this sample, this clone turned up a few times. The V gene is TRBV5-1, the J gene TRBJ1-1; D is possibly TRBD1 (5 bases). In germline, CDR1 is SGHRS, CDR2 YFSETQ. CDR3 size: 13 residues. The V and J ends lost 3 bases and 6 bases respectively, with 12 bases between them. CDR3 sequence reads: CASSSLGGAEAFF. CDR3 coding DNA: TGCGCCAGCAGCTCGCTAGGAGGGGCTGAAGCTTTCTTT.

The chain links TRBV2 to TRBJ1-5; D is perhaps TRBD1 (5 bases). This CDR3 is 15 amino acids long. CDR1 and CDR2 from the germline V gene are SNHLY and FYNNEI. The V end lost 4 bases, the J end lost 0 bases, and 10 bases lay between the germline ends. The CDR3 reads CASSVDSFSNQPQHF. CDR3 in DNA: TGTGCCAGCAGTGTAGACAGCTTTAGCAATCAGCCCCAGCATTTT.

Only a few counts were recorded for this clone. This chain connects TRBV9 to TRBJ2-7; 7 positions match TRBD2. V lost 0 bases to trimming and J lost 0 bases; unmatched junction nucleotides: 6. Germline CDR1 SGDLS, CDR2 YYNGEE. The CDR3 is made up of 16 amino acids. CDR3 nucleotide sequence: TGTGCCAGCAGCGTAGACGGTAGCGGGCCCTCCTACGAGCAGTACTTC. Its translation is CASSVDGSGPSYEQYF.

This clone was counted only a few times. The chain recombines TRBV4-1 with TRBJ2-5; 11 positions agree with TRBD1. The V gene's germline CDR1 is MGHRA and CDR2 YSYEKL. This CDR3 is 17 amino acids long. The junction had 13 bases not matched to a gene; V was cut back by 5 bases and J by 5 bases. The CDR3 DNA sequence: TGCGCCAGCAGCTTAGATACACCGGACAGGGGGCGGGAGACCCAGTACTTC. The encoded protein is CASSLDTPDRGRETQYF.

This clone was counted only a few times. V and J are TRBV5-6 and TRBJ1-6; no firm D call. The CDR3 runs to 16 residues. V was trimmed by 7 bases and J by 4 bases, leaving 18 bases between them. CDR1 and CDR2 from the germline V gene are SGHDT and YYEEEE. Written as DNA, the CDR3 is TGTGCCAGCGGCGAGGGCCCTGGGCCGTATAATTCACCCCTCCACTTT. It yields the protein CASGEGPGPYNSPLHF. The whole variable domain, remainder taken from reference TRBV5-6 and TRBJ1-6, is DAGVTQSPTHLIKTRGQQVTLRCSPKSGHDTVSWYQQALGQGPQFIFQYYEEEERQRGNFPDRFSGHQFPNYSSELNVNALLLGDSALYLCASGEGPGPYNSPLHFGNGTRLTVT.

This sequence joins TRBV5-1 and TRBJ1-2; 8 nucleotides agree with TRBD1. Per germline, CDR1 SGHRS and CDR2 YFSETQ. The length of the CDR3 is 16 residues. V gave up 3 bases and J gave up 5 bases; unmatched junction bases: 12. CDR3 in amino acids: CASSSGDSGGTYGYTF. CDR3 DNA: TGCGCCAGCAGCTCCGGGGACTCAGGGGGCACTTATGGCTACACCTTC.

This chain joins TRBV10-3 and TRBJ2-7; D is perhaps TRBD1 (6 bases). V lost 8 bases, J lost 2 bases, and 13 bases lay in between. The CDR3 consists of 13 residues. CDR1 is ENHRY, CDR2 SYGVKD, per germline. CDR3 DNA: TGTGCCATCGGGGCAGGGGCGACCTACGAGCAGTACTTC. Its protein product is CAIGAGATYEQYF.

The chain combines TRBV19 with TRBJ2-7; 11 bases agree with TRBD1. V gave up 5 bases and J gave up 7 bases; unmatched junction bases: 13. Germline V gene data show CDR1 as LNHDA and CDR2 as SQIVND (reference sequence). The CDR3 consists of 16 residues. The CDR3, as DNA: TGTGCCAGTAGTCCCTGGCCGGGGACAGGGGGGAATGAGCAGTACTTC. Translating gives CASSPWPGTGGNEQYF. The entire variable domain, with the rest obtained from reference TRBV19 and TRBJ2-7, is as follows: DGGITQSPKYLFRKEGQNVTLSCEQNLNHDAMYWYRQDPGQGLRLIYYSQIVNDFQKGDIAEGYSVSREKKESFPLTVTSAQKNPTAFYLCASSPWPGTGGNEQYFGPGTRLTVT.

The J gene is TRBJ2-1, the V gene TRBV28, with D perhaps TRBD1 (6 bases). V lost 3 bases and J lost 6, with 18 bases in between. This CDR3 is built from 16 residues. Germline CDR1 MDHEN, CDR2 SYDVKM. The DNA of the CDR3 is TGTGCCAGCAGTTTGGCCCCGGGCAGGGGTATCAATGAGCAGTTCTTC. Its protein is CASSLAPGRGINEQFF.

The rearrangement joins TRBV2 to TRBJ2-7, with D possibly TRBD1 on 6 matching bases. The germline CDR1 and CDR2 sequences are SNHLY and FYNNEI. The CDR3 runs to 12 residues. V shed 5 bases and J shed 3 bases, with 8 bases lying between them. In nucleotides, the CDR3 is TGTGCCAGCAGTCGGGACAACTACGAGCAGTACTTC. Translated, it gives CASSRDNYEQYF.

The chain combines TRBV10-3 with TRBJ2-3, with 10 positions matching TRBD2. There are 17 residues in the CDR3. The germline V gene encodes CDR1 ENHRY and CDR2 SYGVKD. J gave up 4 bases and V 5 bases, and 12 bases lay outside the gene matches. CDR3 loop: CAISQKQAGGPSDTQYF. CDR3 bases: TGTGCCATCAGTCAAAAACAAGCGGGAGGGCCCTCAGATACGCAGTATTTT.

This clone was seen a single time. The gene calls are TRBV5-1 and TRBJ2-1; tentative D call: TRBD1 (6 bases). Germline CDR1 is SGHRS and CDR2 is YFSETQ. This CDR3 spans 15 amino acids. The V end lost 2 bases, the J end lost 5 bases, and 14 bases lay between the germline ends. The CDR3, as DNA: TGCGCCAGCAGCTTTACAGGGACCTCTAACAATGAGCAGTTCTTC. This codes for CASSFTGTSNNEQFF.

The sample holds one count of this clone. The CDR3 is CASSVDFQETQYF. In DNA form, the CDR3 reads TGTGCCAGCAGTGTAGACTTCCAAGAGACCCAGTACTTC. The chain employs TRBV6-6 and TRBJ2-5; D gene unclear. Germline-derived CDR1 and CDR2 are MNHNY and SVGAGI (reference sequence). With 5 bases removed from V and 1 base from J, the gap between germline ends came to 8 bases. The CDR3 length is 13 residues.

V gene TRBV4-1 combines with J gene TRBJ2-4; TRBD1 is a possible D gene (6 bases). This CDR3 region has 14 residues. Trimming left V 10 bases short and J 2 bases short, with 15 bases between. From germline, CDR1 is MGHRA and CDR2 YSYEKL. The CDR3 sequence is CATRRGFSKNIQYF. The CDR3 DNA reads TGCGCCACCCGAAGGGGGTTTTCCAAAAACATTCAGTACTTC.

Only one count was recorded for this clone. This sample includes further DNA sequences coding for the same CDR3. The chain carries TRBV5-1 and TRBJ2-3; the match to TRBD1 covers 12 bases. This CDR3 contains 16 residues. J gave up 4 bases and V 0 bases, and 3 bases lay outside the gene matches. Per the germline V gene, CDR1 is SGHRS and CDR2 is YFSETQ. The CDR3: CASSLGGQGAADTQYF. CDR3 nucleotides: TGCGCCAGCAGCTTGGGGGGACAGGGGGCCGCAGATACGCAGTATTTT.

In this sample, this clone turned up once. The chain couples TRBV4-1 to TRBJ2-7; 7 nucleotides align to TRBD2. Per germline, CDR1 MGHRA and CDR2 YSYEKL. This CDR3 is 16 amino acids long. V trimming: 2 bases; J trimming: 4 bases; junction bases outside the gene matches: 11. CDR3 residues: CASSQPAGRGRYEQYF. CDR3 sequence (DNA): TGCGCCAGCAGCCAACCCGCGGGGAGGGGACGGTACGAGCAGTACTTC.